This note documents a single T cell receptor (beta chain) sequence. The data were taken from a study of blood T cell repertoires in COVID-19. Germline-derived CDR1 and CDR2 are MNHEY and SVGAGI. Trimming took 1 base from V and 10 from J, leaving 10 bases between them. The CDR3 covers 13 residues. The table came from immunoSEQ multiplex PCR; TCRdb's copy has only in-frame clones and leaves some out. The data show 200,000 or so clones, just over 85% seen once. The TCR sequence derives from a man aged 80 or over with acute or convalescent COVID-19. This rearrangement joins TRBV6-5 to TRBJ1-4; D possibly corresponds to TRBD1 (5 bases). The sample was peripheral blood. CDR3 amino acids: CASSYLGLGKLFF. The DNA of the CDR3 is TGTGCCAGCAGTTACTTGGGACTAGGAAAACTGTTTTTT.